This T cell receptor (beta chain) originates from a study of blood T cell repertoires in COVID-19. In the original processing: Reference gene primers were amplified, and this amplification served to estimate nucleated cell counts. TCRdb's table, derived via immunoSEQ multiplex PCR, lists solely in-frame clones and lacks some. The D gene and trimming were derived from the DNA, and the V and J assignments and clone size from that table. This sample carries approximately 110,000 clones, roughly 82% of them seen once, and the ten largest clones take 7% to 9%. Germline V CDR1 and CDR2: SNHLY, FYNNEI. This CDR3 spans 11 amino acids. Trimming took 4 bases from V and 2 from J, leaving 2 bases between them.

The sequencing input was peripheral blood. The TCR comes from a woman older than 75 with active or convalescent COVID-19. This sequence joins TRBV2 and TRBJ1-2; the D is unclear. Here the CDR3 reads CASSANYGYTF. The CDR3 region has the DNA TGTGCCAGCAGTGCGAACTATGGCTACACCTTC.